This T cell receptor beta chain was sequenced during a study of T cells in Graves' hyperthyroidism and ophthalmopathy. Researchers amplified the TCR beta CDR3 regions from RNA transcripts. HTBI primers were employed in a first-round RT-PCR of the TCR CDR3. TCRdb reprocessed the multiplex PCR reads with MiXCR, giving one entry per CDR3 protein. The sample has 350,000 to 400,000 distinct CDR3 sequences; about a fifth are singletons. The sample holds many counts of this clonotype. Sequencing was done on a sample of blood. The TCR originated in a woman younger than 35 with Graves' hyperthyroidism.

The CDR3 nucleotides are TGTGCCACCAGCAACCCACAGGGGTACACCATATATTTT. Translated: CATSNPQGYTIYF. The chain has TRBV15 and TRBJ1-3; 7 bases are a match to TRBD1. V trimming: 4 bases; J trimming: 8 bases; junction bases outside the gene matches: 5. The CDR3 covers 13 residues. The V gene's germline CDR1 is LNHNV and CDR2 YYDKDF (reference sequence).